A selection of T cell receptor beta chains follows, all from one sample in a study of T cells in localized non-small cell lung cancer. Assay used: immunoSEQ multiplex PCR; TCRdb lists only in-frame clones, some missing. The repertoire consists of roughly 84,000 clones, with roughly 91% occurring once and the leading ten covering about 20%. This specimen was peripheral blood, taken before any cancer treatment. Source of these receptors: a woman aged 40-69 years with stage I squamous cell lung carcinoma. The CDR3 runs from the conserved cysteine through the conserved F or W. Each record gives: D gene, V gene, clone size, J gene, CDR3 DNA, CDR3 protein. D genes are given only for firm matches. Size is stated for part of the rows, as once, few or many counts, or as a class when the clone is expanded.

D: TRBD1
V: TRBV27
size: once
J: TRBJ1-2
DNA: TGTGCCAGCAGTTCGACAGGGGGCTACTATGGCTACACCTTC
CDR3: CASSSTGGYYGYTF

D: TRBD2
V: TRBV19
size: NA
J: TRBJ2-3
DNA: TGTGCCAGTAGTATAGGTGCCTCGCGGGGGGGCACAGATACGCAGTATTTT
CDR3: CASSIGASRGGTDTQYF

D: NA
V: TRBV7-9
size: NA
J: TRBJ2-3
DNA: TGTGCCAGCAGCCGGGACACCCGCACAGATACGCAGTATTTT
CDR3: CASSRDTRTDTQYF

D: NA
V: TRBV11-3
size: NA
J: TRBJ1-1
DNA: TGTGCCAGCAGCTTAAATGCCCACACTGAAGCTTTCTTT
CDR3: CASSLNAHTEAFF

D: NA
V: TRBV18
size: NA
J: TRBJ2-3
DNA: TGTGCCAGCTCACCAATCAACACAGATACGCAGTATTTT
CDR3: CASSPINTDTQYF

D: TRBD1
V: TRBV5-1
size: NA
J: TRBJ1-2
DNA: TGCGCCAGCAGCTTATACTCTGGACAGGGAACGTTATATGGCTACACCTTC
CDR3: CASSLYSGQGTLYGYTF

D: NA
V: TRBV5-1
size: once
J: TRBJ2-2
DNA: TGCGCCAGCAGCCCGACTGTTAACACCGGGGAGCTGTTTTTT
CDR3: CASSPTVNTGELFF

D: TRBD1
V: TRBV6-6
size: NA
J: TRBJ2-7
DNA: TGTGCCAGCACCGGGACAGCGTGGAGCTCCTACGAGCAGTACTTC
CDR3: CASTGTAWSSYEQYF

D: NA
V: TRBV30
size: NA
J: TRBJ2-7
DNA: TGTGCCTGGAGTCCGGGACGGGGGCCCTACGAGCAGTACTTC
CDR3: CAWSPGRGPYEQYF

D: NA
V: TRBV6-4
size: NA
J: TRBJ1-1
DNA: TGTGCCAGCAGTGAAGAGGGCCTACACACTGAAGCTTTCTTT
CDR3: CASSEEGLHTEAFF

D: TRBD1
V: TRBV19
size: NA
J: TRBJ1-1
DNA: TGTGCCAGCTACAGGGGAGCAGCCTCCCCAGCTTTCTTT
CDR3: CASYRGAASPAFF

D: NA
V: TRBV19
size: once
J: TRBJ1-5
DNA: TGTGCCAGTAGTACTAGCATAGGGAGCAATCAGCCCCAGCATTTT
CDR3: CASSTSIGSNQPQHF

D: TRBD2
V: TRBV27
size: NA
J: TRBJ2-3
DNA: TGTGCCAGCAGTTTTTCTAGCGGGGGAAAAGATACGCAGTATTTT
CDR3: CASSFSSGGKDTQYF

D: NA
V: TRBV5-4
size: NA
J: TRBJ2-1
DNA: TGTGCCAGCAGCTCTTATATGGAGAAGGACTACAATGAGCAGTTCTTC
CDR3: CASSSYMEKDYNEQFF

D: TRBD1
V: TRBV27
size: once
J: TRBJ1-2
DNA: TGTGCCAGCAGAAAGGACAGGGGCAGTGGCTACACCTTC
CDR3: CASRKDRGSGYTF

D: TRBD1
V: TRBV2
size: once
J: TRBJ2-1
DNA: TGTGCCAGCAGCCAATCCCGGGACAGGGTAAGGTCCTACAATGAGCAGTTCTTC
CDR3: CASSQSRDRVRSYNEQFF

D: NA
V: TRBV30
size: NA
J: TRBJ2-2
DNA: TGTGCCTGGAGTCGTCTCGCCAGCACCGGGGAGCTGTTTTTT
CDR3: CAWSRLASTGELFF

D: NA
V: TRBV27
size: NA
J: TRBJ2-7
DNA: TGTGCCAGCAGTTTAGGCCTTTTCACCTACGAGCAGTACTTC
CDR3: CASSLGLFTYEQYF

D: NA
V: TRBV10-3
size: medium-sized
J: TRBJ1-4
DNA: TGTGCCATCAGTGAGTCCGGGGTACCTAATGAAAAACTGTTTTTT
CDR3: CAISESGVPNEKLFF

D: TRBD1
V: TRBV5-1
size: NA
J: TRBJ2-6
DNA: TGCGCCAGCAGCTGGGGACAGTCCGGGGCCAACGTCCTGACTTTC
CDR3: CASSWGQSGANVLTF

D: NA
V: TRBV7-2
size: NA
J: TRBJ2-2
DNA: TGTGCCAGCAGCCCGGGGCCGAACACCGGGGAGCTGTTTTTT
CDR3: CASSPGPNTGELFF

D: NA
V: TRBV5-1
size: NA
J: TRBJ2-5
DNA: TGCGCCAGCAGGTTAACGGGGGAGAAGACCCAGTACTTC
CDR3: CASRLTGEKTQYF

D: NA
V: TRBV15
size: NA
J: TRBJ2-5
DNA: TGTGCCACCAGCAGAGATCGGGGGACCGCCGAGACCCAGTACTTC
CDR3: CATSRDRGTAETQYF

D: TRBD1
V: TRBV5-1
size: NA
J: TRBJ2-2
DNA: TGCGCCAGCAGCTGGGACAGGTCGAACACCGGGGAGCTGTTTTTT
CDR3: CASSWDRSNTGELFF

D: TRBD1
V: TRBV7-9
size: NA
J: TRBJ2-3
DNA: TGTGCCAGCAGCCCCAACAGGGGCCATCCCACAGATACGCAGTATTTT
CDR3: CASSPNRGHPTDTQYF

D: TRBD2
V: TRBV2
size: NA
J: TRBJ2-5
DNA: TGTGCCGGCCAGGGACTAGCGGGGGGGCGGGAGACCCAGTACTTC
CDR3: CAGQGLAGGRETQYF

D: NA
V: TRBV2
size: NA
J: TRBJ1-1
DNA: TGTGCCAGCACCCGGGACACTCCGAACACTGAAGCTTTCTTT
CDR3: CASTRDTPNTEAFF

D: TRBD1
V: TRBV7-9
size: NA
J: TRBJ1-2
DNA: TGTGCCAGCAGAAGGGTAGGGGGCACGGGCTATGGCTACACCTTC
CDR3: CASRRVGGTGYGYTF

D: NA
V: TRBV6-6
size: NA
J: TRBJ2-2
DNA: TGTGCCAGCAGTTACTACCAGGGGAACACCGGGGAGCTGTTTTTT
CDR3: CASSYYQGNTGELFF

D: NA
V: TRBV7-6
size: NA
J: TRBJ1-2
DNA: TGTGCCAGCAGCTTAGGGGGAAACTATGGCTACACCTTC
CDR3: CASSLGGNYGYTF

D: NA
V: TRBV7-9
size: NA
J: TRBJ2-1
DNA: TGTGCCAGCAGCTTAGACGGGGGTGAGCAGTTCTTC
CDR3: CASSLDGGEQFF

D: NA
V: TRBV29-1
size: NA
J: TRBJ1-5
DNA: TGCAGCGTTGGTGAGAGTAGCAATCAGCCCCAGCATTTT
CDR3: CSVGESSNQPQHF

D: TRBD1
V: TRBV4-1
size: NA
J: TRBJ1-4
DNA: TGCGCCAGCAGCCAAGATCAGGGACAGACAGCGGAAAAACTGTTTTTT
CDR3: CASSQDQGQTAEKLFF

D: TRBD1
V: TRBV9
size: few
J: TRBJ2-2
DNA: TGTGCCAGCAGCCCTACGGGACAGCTCACCGGGGAGCTGTTTTTT
CDR3: CASSPTGQLTGELFF

D: TRBD1
V: TRBV30
size: NA
J: TRBJ2-1
DNA: TGTGCCTGGAGTCCTGTGTGGGACAGGGGGAATGAGCAGTTCTTC
CDR3: CAWSPVWDRGNEQFF

D: NA
V: TRBV25-1
size: NA
J: TRBJ2-2
DNA: TGTGCCAGCAGTGGAGGCCAGAACACCGGGGAGCTGTTTTTT
CDR3: CASSGGQNTGELFF

D: TRBD1
V: TRBV2
size: NA
J: TRBJ2-7
DNA: TGTGCCAGCAGTGAAATCGGGGACAGGGCCTACGAGCAGTACTTC
CDR3: CASSEIGDRAYEQYF

D: NA
V: TRBV18
size: NA
J: TRBJ2-1
DNA: TGTGCCAGCTCACCACCCCCAGGGGCCAATGAGCAGTTCTTC
CDR3: CASSPPPGANEQFF

D: TRBD1
V: TRBV9
size: few
J: TRBJ1-6
DNA: TGTGCCAGCAGCTTCGGGACAGGGGGCGATTCACCCCTCCACTTT
CDR3: CASSFGTGGDSPLHF

D: NA
V: TRBV27
size: NA
J: TRBJ1-2
DNA: TGTGCCAGCAGTTTGTTACCGGGCTACACCTTC
CDR3: CASSLLPGYTF

D: NA
V: TRBV2
size: NA
J: TRBJ2-3
DNA: TGTGCCAGCAGTGGCGAGGAGACAGATACGCAGTATTTT
CDR3: CASSGEETDTQYF

D: NA
V: TRBV27
size: NA
J: TRBJ2-1
DNA: TGTGCCTCAGGGAGGAACAATGAGCAGTTCTTC
CDR3: CASGRNNEQFF

D: NA
V: TRBV4-1
size: NA
J: TRBJ1-2
DNA: TGCGCCAGCAGCCAAGAGAAAAGGTTAGGGAACTATGGCTACACCTTC
CDR3: CASSQEKRLGNYGYTF

D: NA
V: TRBV4-1
size: NA
J: TRBJ2-3
DNA: TGCGCCAGCAGCAGCCGGGACTCCTTCACAGATACGCAGTATTTT
CDR3: CASSSRDSFTDTQYF

D: TRBD1
V: TRBV11-3
size: NA
J: TRBJ1-2
DNA: TGTGCCAGCAGCTACACGACCTCCGGGACAGAGTACAGAGGGCACTATGGCTACACCTTC
CDR3: CASSYTTSGTEYRGHYGYTF

D: NA
V: TRBV10-3
size: NA
J: TRBJ1-1
DNA: TGTGCCATCAGTGAGTCGACGGGGGGCACTGAAGCTTTCTTT
CDR3: CAISESTGGTEAFF

D: TRBD1
V: TRBV7-2
size: once
J: TRBJ1-2
DNA: TGTGCCAGCAACCCGACAGGGATCGGGGGCTACACCTTC
CDR3: CASNPTGIGGYTF

D: NA
V: TRBV6-5
size: NA
J: TRBJ1-2
DNA: TGTGCCAGCAGACCCTACAGGGAAGCTAACTATGGCTACACCTTC
CDR3: CASRPYREANYGYTF

D: NA
V: TRBV5-4
size: few
J: TRBJ2-4
DNA: TGTGCCAGCAGCTTGTTGGGTGTAGGAGCCAAAAACATTCAGTACTTC
CDR3: CASSLLGVGAKNIQYF